The 20 T cell receptor beta chains presented below share a single source sample, sequenced in a study of CD8+ T cells in alopecia areata. As the sequencing template, cDNA was produced by extracting RNA and reverse transcribing it. Generated by immunoSEQ multiplex PCR, the TCRdb table keeps only in-frame clones and is missing some. The sample carries about 200,000 clones, more than 55% recorded once. Sample: CD8+ T cells sorted from blood. These receptor sequences come from a human donor in good health.

This clone was found a few times. The chain has TRBV14 and TRBJ2-7; D assignment may be TRBD1 or TRBD2 (5 bases each). Germline V CDR1 and CDR2: SGHDN, FVKESK. The CDR3 is made up of 13 amino acids. The V end was cut by 5 bases, the J end by 0 bases, with 8 bases between. CDR3 residues: CASSYGTSYEQYF. Written as DNA, the CDR3 is TGTGCCAGCAGCTACGGGACCTCCTACGAGCAGTACTTC. Variable domain in full (rest from reference TRBV14 and TRBJ2-7): EAGVTQFPSHSVIEKGQTVTLRCDPISGHDNLYWYRRVMGKEIKFLLHFVKESKQDESGMPNNRFLAERTGGTYSTLKVQPAELEDSGVYFCASSYGTSYEQYFGPGTRLTVT.

The gene calls are TRBV9 and TRBJ1-6, with D uncertain. Germline CDR1 and CDR2: SGDLS and YYNGEE. The CDR3 contains 13 residues. V lost 3 bases and J 12 bases, leaving 13 bases between the germline ends. The chain's CDR3 is CASSASTGRPLHF. In DNA form, the CDR3 reads TGTGCCAGCAGCGCGAGTACGGGGAGACCCCTCCACTTT.

This clone was counted between two and nine times. The genes are TRBV2 and TRBJ2-7, with TRBD2 as a possible D gene (6 bases). V gave up 3 bases and J gave up 4 bases, with 16 bases separating them. Per germline, CDR1 SNHLY and CDR2 FYNNEI. This CDR3 spans 15 amino acids. As DNA, the CDR3 is TGTGCCAGCAGTGAGCGGGGTACGAGTGGTTACGAGCAGTACTTC. It encodes CASSERGTSGYEQYF.

There are a few counts of this clone. This chain uses TRBV4-1 with TRBJ2-3; the D gene is possibly TRBD1 (6 bases). V was trimmed by 4 bases and J by 3 bases, leaving 17 bases between them. The CDR3 length is 16 residues. Germline CDR1 is MGHRA and CDR2 is YSYEKL. CDR3 nucleotide sequence: TGCGCCAGCAGCCCGAATGACAGGAAGGTAACAGATACGCAGTATTTT. Encoded protein: CASSPNDRKVTDTQYF.

This clone was detected only a few times. CDR3 protein: CASRRGYRIYEQYF. The CDR3 DNA is TGTGCCAGCCGACGGGGCTACCGCATCTACGAGCAGTACTTC. The genes are TRBV6-5 and TRBJ2-7, with D perhaps assigned TRBD1 or TRBD2 (5 bases each). Germline V lookup: CDR1 MNHEY, CDR2 SVGAGI. The CDR3 runs to 14 residues. With 8 bases removed from V and 3 bases from J, the gap between germline ends came to 17 bases.

V and J are TRBV7-2 and TRBJ1-1, with D possibly TRBD1 on 5 matching bases. The germline gives CDR1 SGHTA, CDR2 FQGNSA. V gave up 1 base and J gave up 4 bases, with 13 bases separating them. The CDR3 contains 15 residues. The CDR3 region is CASSLVVQGRTEAFF. The DNA of the CDR3 is TGTGCCAGCAGCTTAGTGGTTCAGGGCCGCACTGAAGCTTTCTTT. Using reference TRBV7-2 and TRBJ1-1 for the parts outside the CDR3, the full variable domain is GAGVSQSPSNKVTEKGKDVELRCDPISGHTALYWYRQSLGQGLEFLIYFQGNSAPDKSGLPSDRFSAERTGGSVSTLTIQRTQQEDSAVYLCASSLVVQGRTEAFFGQGTRLTVV.

This clone has only a few counts. This chain links TRBV7-9 with TRBJ1-1, with 10 bases lining up with TRBD1. CDR1 is SEHNR, CDR2 FQNEAQ, per germline (reference sequence). V was clipped by 5 bases and J by 5 bases; unmatched bases: 8. The CDR3 runs to 15 residues. This CDR3 reads CASSPWTGGDTEAFF. CDR3 coding DNA: TGTGCCAGCAGCCCCTGGACAGGGGGAGATACTGAAGCTTTCTTT.

This clone was counted only a few times. The V and J genes are TRBV29-1 and TRBJ2-1; TRBD2 is a possible D gene (6 bases). The CDR3 extends over 14 amino acids. CDR1 and CDR2 from the germline V gene are SQVTM and ANQGSEA. Trimming removed 2 bases at V and 5 bases at J, with 13 bases between. CDR3 residues: CSVESGRTHNEQFF. The CDR3 DNA is TGCAGCGTTGAAAGCGGGCGGACTCACAATGAGCAGTTCTTC.

This chain joins TRBV4-1 and TRBJ1-4; tentatively, D is TRBD1 (5 bases). Germline V gene lookup returns CDR1 MGHRA and CDR2 YSYEKL. Between the trimmed V and J ends, which lost 0 bases and 4 bases, there was a span of 9 bases. The CDR3 has 15 amino acids. The CDR3: CASSQDGGFNEKLFF. CDR3 sequence (DNA): TGCGCCAGCAGCCAAGATGGGGGGTTTAATGAAAAACTGTTTTTT.

The V call is TRBV12-5, the J call TRBJ1-2; D ambiguous. The germline V gene has CDR1 LGHNT and CDR2 FRNRAP. The V end lost 6 bases, the J end lost 8 bases, and 13 bases lay between the germline ends. The CDR3 sequence is 12 residues long. CDR3 sequence (DNA): TGTGCTAGTGGCCGTCCAGAGGAAGGCTACACCTTC. This codes for CASGRPEEGYTF.

V gene TRBV4-1 combines with J gene TRBJ2-7; no clear D. V shed 0 bases and J shed 5 bases, with 5 bases lying between them. The CDR3 is 12 residues long. Looked up from germline, CDR1 is MGHRA and CDR2 is YSYEKL. CDR3 loop: CASSQDRHEQYF. In DNA, the CDR3 is TGCGCCAGCAGCCAAGATCGGCACGAGCAGTACTTC.

The sample holds a few counts of this clone. This rearrangement joins TRBV27 to TRBJ2-7, with D hard to call. The germline V gene encodes CDR1 MNHEY and CDR2 SMNVEV (reference sequence). Trimming pared 4 bases from V and 12 bases from J, leaving 16 bases between. CDR3 length: 12 amino acids. The CDR3 DNA reads as TGTGCCAGCAGTTCAGGTCCCCGGGCGCTGTACTTC. Translated, it gives CASSSGPRALYF.

The chain is built from TRBV10-3 and TRBJ2-5; D is undetermined. The V end lost 2 bases, the J end lost 4 bases, and 5 bases lay between the germline ends. CDR3 length: 12 residues. The V gene's germline CDR1 is ENHRY and CDR2 SYGVKD. Here the CDR3 reads CAISEIGETQYF. CDR3 bases: TGTGCCATCAGTGAGATTGGAGAGACCCAGTACTTC.

This chain joins TRBV15 and TRBJ1-5; 7 positions agree with TRBD1. Per the germline V gene, CDR1 is LNHNV and CDR2 is YYDKDF (reference sequence). V trimming: 5 bases; J trimming: 0 bases; junction bases outside the gene matches: 16. The CDR3 runs to 19 residues. The CDR3 reads CATSGHRDRAINSNQPQHF. The CDR3 DNA sequence: TGTGCCACCAGCGGACACCGAGACAGGGCTATCAATAGCAATCAGCCCCAGCATTTT.

This chain joins TRBV2 and TRBJ1-5; D is uncertain. The CDR3 has 12 amino acids. V was cut by 8 bases and J by 3 bases, with 8 bases left in between. Germline lookup yields CDR1 SNHLY and CDR2 FYNNEI. CDR3 sequence reads: CASGSVNQPQHF. CDR3 DNA sequence: TGTGCCAGCGGGTCTGTCAATCAGCCCCAGCATTTT. The whole variable domain, remainder taken from reference TRBV2 and TRBJ1-5, is EPEVTQTPSHQVTQMGQEVILRCVPISNHLYFYWYRQILGQKVEFLVSFYNNEISEKSEIFDDQFSVERPDGSNFTLKIRSTKLEDSAMYFCASGSVNQPQHFGDGTRLSIL.

This clone turned up a few times. The chain couples TRBV5-1 to TRBJ2-7; weak D call: TRBD2 (5 bases). The V end lost 1 base, the J end lost 4 bases, and 18 bases lay between the germline ends. There are 16 residues in the CDR3. From germline, CDR1 is SGHRS and CDR2 YFSETQ. The CDR3 bases are TGCGCCAGCAGCTTGAAACGGGGTTCCCCCTCTTACGAGCAGTACTTC. It encodes CASSLKRGSPSYEQYF.

The CDR3 is CASSLQGAYGYTF. CDR3 sequence (DNA): TGCGCCAGCAGCTTACAGGGGGCCTATGGCTACACCTTC. The V call is TRBV5-1, the J call TRBJ1-2; 9 positions agree with TRBD1. Germline CDR1 reads SGHRS; CDR2 reads YFSETQ. The V segment lost 2 bases and the J segment 4 bases; nucleotides outside the gene matches: 0. CDR3 length equals 13 residues.

This chain joins TRBV19 and TRBJ2-7; perhaps D is TRBD1 or TRBD2 (5 bases each). The CDR3 spans 13 residues. Germline V gives CDR1 LNHDA, CDR2 SQIVND (reference sequence). Trimming removed 3 bases from V and 3 bases from J, with 9 bases in between. The CDR3: CASSMGPNYEQYF. CDR3 nucleotides: TGTGCCAGTAGTATGGGACCGAACTACGAGCAGTACTTC.

This clone was counted between two and nine times. The DNA of the CDR3 is TGCAGCGTTGAAGCCGGCAGGGACAACTACGAGCAGTACTTC. Protein: CSVEAGRDNYEQYF. The chain employs TRBV29-1 and TRBJ2-7; perhaps TRBD1 as D (6 bases). CDR3 length: 14 residues. Germline V gene lookup returns CDR1 SQVTM and CDR2 ANQGSEA. Deletions cut 1 base from V and 3 bases from J, with 13 bases between.

This chain uses TRBV23-1 with TRBJ2-5, with TRBD1 as a possible D gene (6 bases). TRBV23-1 is sorted into the ORF group, with uncertain function. This CDR3 region has 15 residues. Trimming removed 2 bases from V and 0 bases from J, with 10 bases in between. The CDR3 DNA reads as TGCGCCAGCAGTCAAAGGCACAGGGACCAAGAGACCCAGTACTTC. Protein: CASSQRHRDQETQYF.